This note documents a single T cell receptor (beta chain) sequence. No antigen is known for it. The data belong to a study of OX40 agonist ivuxolimab in advanced cancers. Study-level information: The drug used for patients, ivuxolimab, was an agonistic anti-OX40 (CD134) antibody. Findings and limits, study-wide: Low normalized T-cell clonal expansion also characterized some of the nonresponders.

CDR1 SGHRS and CDR2 YFSETQ come from the germline V gene. V lost 0 bases, J lost 0 bases, and 6 bases lay in between. CDR3 length: 14 residues. TCRdb's copy holds only in-frame clones and misses some; the assay was immunoSEQ multiplex PCR. The sample shows 98,000 or so clones, roughly 90% of them seen only once. The receptor's source is an adult with an advanced solid tumor such as melanoma, head and neck, liver or kidney cancer. V and J are TRBV5-1 and TRBJ1-1, with D unresolved. The specimen comprised CD4+ or CD8+ T cells sorted from blood, sampled in a trial of the OX40 agonist ivuxolimab. CDR3 coding DNA: TGCGCCAGCAGCTTGGGGGGAGTGAACACTGAAGCTTTCTTT. It translates to CASSLGGVNTEAFF.